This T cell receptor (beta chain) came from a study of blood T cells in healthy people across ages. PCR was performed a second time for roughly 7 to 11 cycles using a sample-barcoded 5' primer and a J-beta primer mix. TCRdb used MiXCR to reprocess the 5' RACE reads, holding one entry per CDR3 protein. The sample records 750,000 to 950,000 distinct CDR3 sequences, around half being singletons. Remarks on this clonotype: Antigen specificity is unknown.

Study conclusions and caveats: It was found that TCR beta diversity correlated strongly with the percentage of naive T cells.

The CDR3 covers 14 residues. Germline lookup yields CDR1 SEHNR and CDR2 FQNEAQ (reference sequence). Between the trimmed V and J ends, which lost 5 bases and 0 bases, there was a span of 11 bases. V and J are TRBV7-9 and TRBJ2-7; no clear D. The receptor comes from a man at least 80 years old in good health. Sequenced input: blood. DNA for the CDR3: TGTGCCAGCAGCCGGTCGACAAGCTCCTACGAGCAGTACTTC. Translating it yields CASSRSTSSYEQYF.